Following are 19 T cell receptor beta chains from one sample sequenced in a study of cytomegalovirus exposure and HLA in healthy donors. In the PCR, 60 Vbeta and 13 Jbeta primers were used. The data were produced by immunoSEQ multiplex PCR, yet TCRdb's version contains in-frame clones alone and is incomplete. Among roughly 120,000 clones listed, around four fifths were seen once. The specimen was PBMCs. Receptors were obtained from a woman in her thirties or forties in good health and CMV-seronegative.

This clone was seen repeatedly, ten times or more. The chain combines TRBV11-2 with TRBJ1-2; TRBD1 aligns across 7 bases. Losses at the gene ends were 0 bases for V and 4 bases for J; bases not matched to a gene: 5. The CDR3 loop spans 15 amino acids. Looked up from germline, CDR1 is SGHAT and CDR2 is FQNNGV. DNA of the CDR3: TGTGCCAGCAGCTTAGAGGGACAGACTCTCTATGGCTACACCTTC. Translated: CASSLEGQTLYGYTF.

The genes are TRBV5-1 and TRBJ2-1; D uncertain. Trimming took 3 bases from V and 3 from J, leaving 7 bases between them. This CDR3 comprises 13 residues. CDR1 is SGHRS, CDR2 YFSETQ, per germline. CDR3 coding DNA: TGCGCCAGCAGCTGGCCAGGCTACAATGAGCAGTTCTTC. It codes for CASSWPGYNEQFF.

The CDR3 DNA reads as TGTGCCATCAAAACACAGGGGGAGAGCACAGATACGCAGTATTTT. Its translation is CAIKTQGESTDTQYF. The V gene is TRBV10-3, the J gene TRBJ2-3; 8 bases are shared with TRBD1. J was trimmed by 0 bases and V by 7 bases; bases with no gene match: 6. From germline, CDR1 is ENHRY and CDR2 SYGVKD. The CDR3 covers 15 residues.

The chain employs TRBV5-1 and TRBJ2-7; TRBD2 aligns across 7 bases. Germline trimming cut 4 bases from V and 2 bases from J; bases unmatched to any gene: 6. The CDR3 has 14 amino acids. The germline V gene has CDR1 SGHRS and CDR2 YFSETQ. In nucleotides, the CDR3 is TGCGCCAGCAGCCAATCTAGCGGCCCCTACGAGCAGTACTTC. Translation: CASSQSSGPYEQYF.

The rearrangement joins TRBV4-3 to TRBJ2-3, with a tentative D call TRBD2 (6 bases). This CDR3 has 15 amino acids. Germline V lookup: CDR1 LGHNA, CDR2 YSLEER. Trimming shortened V by 1 base and J by 7 bases, and 15 bases separated the two germline ends. The CDR3 sequence is CASSQGPLATNTQYF. CDR3 DNA: TGCGCCAGCAGCCAAGGTCCGCTAGCGACAAATACGCAGTATTTT.

The chain recombines TRBV30 with TRBJ2-1, with TRBD1 as a possible D gene (6 bases). Germline CDR1 GTSNPN, CDR2 SVGIG (reference sequence). The CDR3 sequence is 16 residues long. The ends were cut back, 0 bases at V and 4 bases at J, with 16 bases in the middle. The CDR3: CAWSVLGGHGYNEQFF. The CDR3 DNA sequence: TGTGCCTGGAGTGTACTTGGGGGCCATGGGTACAATGAGCAGTTCTTC.

As regards this clone: Other DNA sequences in this specimen translate into the identical CDR3. The rearrangement links TRBV18 to TRBJ2-3, with 14 bases lining up with TRBD2. V dropped 3 bases and J dropped 1; count of bases not matched to a gene: 0. Looked up from germline, CDR1 is KGHSH and CDR2 is LQKENI. The CDR3 has 16 amino acids. The CDR3 DNA reads as TGTGCCAGCTCACCGGGACTAGCGGGGGGCACAGATACGCAGTATTTT. This encodes CASSPGLAGGTDTQYF.

This clone was recorded a few times. The J gene is TRBJ2-1, the V gene TRBV11-3; TRBD2 might be the D (5 bases). Germline CDR1 reads SGHNT; CDR2 reads YENEEA. V lost 5 bases, J lost 8 bases, and 19 bases lay in between. This CDR3 region has 15 residues. The DNA for the CDR3 is TGTGCCAGCAGCCAGATGACGGATTATAGCGATGAGCAGTTCTTC. This translates into CASSQMTDYSDEQFF. The whole variable domain, filled in from reference TRBV11-3 and TRBJ2-1, reads EAGVVQSPRYKIIEKKQPVAFWCNPISGHNTLYWYLQNLGQGPELLIRYENEEAVDDSQLPKDRFSAERLKGVDSTLKIQPAELGDSAVYLCASSQMTDYSDEQFFGPGTRLTVL.

The chain joins TRBV4-1 to TRBJ2-2, with 8 bases lining up with TRBD1. The V segment lost 1 base and the J segment 7 bases; nucleotides outside the gene matches: 11. CDR1 is MGHRA and CDR2 is YSYEKL in the germline V gene. The CDR3 is 17 residues long. This CDR3 reads CASSQVGTGTGIGELFF. The CDR3 DNA is TGCGCCAGCAGCCAAGTGGGTACCGGGACAGGTATCGGGGAGCTGTTTTTT.

The chain is built from TRBV9 and TRBJ2-1, with TRBD2 as a possible D gene (6 bases). The CDR3 has 15 amino acids. Germline CDR1 and CDR2: SGDLS and YYNGEE. Deletions cut 0 bases from V and 8 bases from J, with 15 bases between. CDR3 nucleotides: TGTGCCAGCAGCGTAGCAATAGCGGCAGTCGATGAGCAGTTCTTC. Translation gives CASSVAIAAVDEQFF.

Notes on this clone: Its ends do not fully match the called genes, so a read error is possible. The gene calls are TRBV6-1 and TRBJ2-7; 8 bases match TRBD2. The CDR3 totals 13 residues. Germline loops: CDR1 MNHNS, CDR2 SASEGT. CDR3 sequence: CASRDGGVYEQYF. The CDR3 coding sequence is TGTGCCAGCCGTGACGGGGGGGTCTACGAGCAGTACTTC.

The chain is built from TRBV2 and TRBJ1-2; maybe TRBD1 (6 bases). From germline, CDR1 is SNHLY and CDR2 FYNNEI. This CDR3 has 15 residues. Trimming cost V 6 bases and J 3 bases, with 17 bases left between them. The CDR3 region is CASRVPLQGHYGYTF. The CDR3 bases are TGTGCCAGCAGGGTACCATTACAGGGCCACTATGGCTACACCTTC.

The chain has TRBV4-3 and TRBJ2-5, with TRBD2 identical over 8 bases. The tail of the sequence fits TRBJ2-7 better, so the J call may be wrong. The CDR3 loop spans 15 amino acids. Germline assignment: CDR1 LGHNA and CDR2 YSLEER. The CDR3 DNA reads TGCGCCAGCAGCCAAGACTCTAGCGGGCCCTACGAGCAGTACTTC. Amino acid sequence: CASSQDSSGPYEQYF.

The table lists this clone with a count of one. The chain links TRBV28 to TRBJ1-1, with D possibly TRBD1 on 6 matching bases. V lost 8 bases, J lost 3 bases, and 10 bases lay in between. The germline CDR1 and CDR2 sequences are MDHEN and SYDVKM. This CDR3 comprises 12 residues. For the CDR3, the DNA is TGTGCCAGCGGGGGGGGGCACACTGAAGCTTTCTTT. Translating it yields CASGGGHTEAFF.

This sequence joins TRBV5-4 and TRBJ2-6; no clear D. Trimming left V 3 bases short and J 5 bases short, with 15 bases between. Per the germline V gene, CDR1 is SGHNT and CDR2 is YYREEE (reference sequence). This CDR3 is 16 amino acids long. The CDR3 loop reads CASSSRLDGWANVLTF. In nucleotides, the CDR3 is TGTGCCAGCAGCTCGAGGCTGGATGGGTGGGCCAACGTCCTGACTTTC.

In this sample, this clone turned up a few times. The chain has TRBV7-2 and TRBJ2-5; 8 bases map to TRBD2. CDR3 length: 14 amino acids. From germline, CDR1 is SGHTA and CDR2 FQGNSA. V dropped 4 bases and J dropped 4; count of bases not matched to a gene: 5. CDR3 sequence reads: CASSWRTSGETQYF. In DNA, the CDR3 is TGTGCCAGCAGCTGGCGAACTAGCGGAGAGACCCAGTACTTC.

V and J are TRBV5-6 and TRBJ2-3, with D perhaps TRBD2 (5 bases). From germline, CDR1 is SGHDT and CDR2 YYEEEE. The length of the CDR3 is 14 residues. Trimming pared 3 bases from V and 4 bases from J, leaving 12 bases between. CDR3 bases: TGTGCCAGCAGCTCCGGGTCCGGGGCAGATACGCAGTATTTT. Translating gives CASSSGSGADTQYF. Based on the CDR3 plus reference TRBV5-6 and TRBJ2-3, the full variable domain is DAGVTQSPTHLIKTRGQQVTLRCSPKSGHDTVSWYQQALGQGPQFIFQYYEEEERQRGNFPDRFSGHQFPNYSSELNVNALLLGDSALYLCASSSGSGADTQYFGPGTRLTVL.

The chain carries TRBV11-3 and TRBJ2-3; TRBD2 is a possible D gene (5 bases). Germline values: CDR1 SGHNT, CDR2 YENEEA. The CDR3 runs to 16 residues. V was trimmed by 5 bases and J by 5 bases, leaving 20 bases between them. The CDR3 spells CASSPGLRGLQDTQYF. CDR3 DNA sequence: TGTGCCAGCAGCCCCGGACTGAGAGGTCTTCAAGATACGCAGTATTTT.

This clone was detected only a few times. The chain joins TRBV5-5 to TRBJ1-2; TRBD1 matches at 7 bases. V trimming: 4 bases; J trimming: 5 bases; junction bases outside the gene matches: 2. The germline V gene has CDR1 SGHKS and CDR2 YYEKEE (reference sequence). The CDR3 runs 12 residues. The chain's CDR3 is CASSPTGYGYTF. The CDR3 coding sequence is TGTGCCAGCAGCCCGACAGGGTATGGCTACACCTTC.